Sequencing of this T cell receptor (beta chain) was carried out in a study of read filtering for tumor transcriptome and immune sequencing. Study-wide background: Among patients, approximately 16 were male and 14 female, aged 47 to 80 (mean about 69).

The ends were cut back, 5 bases at V and 4 bases at J, with 14 bases in the middle. The length of the CDR3 is 15 residues. The germline CDR1 and CDR2 sequences are MRHNA and SNTAGT. This clonotype was recorded at least ten times. This library used roughly 0.4 ug RNA and molecular barcoded adaptors spanning alpha/delta and beta/gamma chains. Each CDR3 protein is one row after TCRdb ran MiXCR on the reads. The table shows about 57,000 distinct CDR3 sequences, with less than 25% occurring only once. The chain carries TRBV6-4 and TRBJ2-2; D is undetermined. The sequence came from a donor aged 40 or older with multiple myeloma. Sequencing was performed on a population of CD138-negative cells sorted from bone marrow. The CDR3: CASSPSADGTGELFF. The CDR3 region has the DNA TGTGCCAGCAGTCCTTCCGCTGACGGCACCGGGGAGCTGTTTTTT.